The sequence of this TCR beta chain was determined in a study of human T cells and chemical hapten exposure. Whole-study context: A patient group, mainly female, showed alopecia areata, totalis or universalis.

This clonotype showed up many times. Its target is not known. CDR1 is SGHVT, CDR2 SQSDAQ, per germline. V trimming: 1 base; J trimming: 2 bases; junction bases outside the gene matches: 8. The CDR3 has 17 amino acids. TCRdb analysed the RACE reads with MiXCR anew, one entry per CDR3 protein. This table holds some 50,000 distinct CDR3 sequences, about 9.6% found once. Overall study results and limits: Counts of TCRs above 1 in 1000 frequency stayed unchanged with DPC sensitization.

The time point denotes: patch test 1, 2 weeks after DPC sensitization. Specified treatment: therapeutic diphenylcyclopropenone sensitization with weekly scalp DPC. This clonotype was sampled from a woman aged 35 to 49 with alopecia areata. Some clones in this sample may be carry-over from other donors' samples. Here the sequenced sample was whole blood, taken in connection with sensitization to the hapten diphenylcyclopropenone (DPC). This sequence joins TRBV7-4 and TRBJ2-3, with 8 nucleotides matching TRBD1. CDR3 sequence: CASSLEGTGPNTDTQYF. The DNA for the CDR3 is TGTGCCAGCAGCTTAGAGGGGACAGGTCCCAACACAGATACGCAGTATTTT. The whole variable domain, filled in from reference TRBV7-4 and TRBJ2-3, reads GAGVSQSPRYKVAKRGRDVALRCDSISGHVTLYWYRQTLGQGSEVLTYSQSDAQRDKSGRPSGRFSAERPERSVSTLKIQRTEQGDSAVYLCASSLEGTGPNTDTQYFGPGTRLTVL.